The 2 T cell receptor beta chains presented below share a single source sample, sequenced in a study of T cell repertoires in cytomegalovirus infection. The antigens of these receptors remain unknown. TCRdb independently ran MiXCR on the reads; one entry per CDR3 protein. The sample shows 43,000 or so distinct CDR3 sequences, about a fifth of them seen only once. The starting material was CD8+ T cells from cultured PBMCs, obtained from culture after CMV antigen stimulation. These receptors originate from a human donor in good health (CMV status not recorded). Some clones in this sample may be carry-over from other donors' samples.

This clonotype came up many times. The chain has TRBV28 and TRBJ2-2; 8 bases map to TRBD2. This CDR3 region has 17 residues. The V segment lost 10 bases and the J segment 2 bases; nucleotides outside the gene matches: 15. CDR1 and CDR2 from the germline V gene are MDHEN and SYDVKM. CDR3 DNA sequence: TGTGCCATCCCCCGGGGCAAGCGGGGGCCAAACACCGGGGAGCTGTTTTTT. The encoded protein is CAIPRGKRGPNTGELFF.

In its sample, this clonotype was seen many times. The chain couples TRBV9 to TRBJ2-1, with 10 bases that match TRBD2. CDR1 and CDR2 from the germline V gene are SGDLS and YYNGEE. The CDR3 is 15 amino acids. V shed 4 bases, J shed 5 bases, and the junction held 6 bases outside the gene matches. The CDR3 DNA reads as TGTGCCAGCAGCATTAGCGGGAGGCCCGACAATGAGCAGTTCTTC. This sequence encodes CASSISGRPDNEQFF. The variable domain in full, completed from reference TRBV9 and TRBJ2-1, reads DSGVTQTPKHLITATGQRVTLRCSPRSGDLSVYWYQQSLDQGLQFLIQYYNGEERAKGNILERFSAQQFPDLHSELNLSSLELGDSALYFCASSISGRPDNEQFFGPGTRLTVL.